A single sample gave rise to the 7 T cell receptor beta chains below, sequenced in a study of T cells of healthy individuals. Using its own MiXCR run on the 5' RACE reads, TCRdb lists one record per CDR3 protein. The table has 63,000 or so distinct CDR3 sequences, 15% to 20% seen once. Every receptor here comes from a human donor in good health.

The chain has TRBV10-3 and TRBJ1-6; TRBD1 agrees at 7 bases. Germline V gene sequence: CDR1 ENHRY, CDR2 SYGVKD. The CDR3 spans 14 residues. Germline trimming cut 6 bases from V and 4 bases from J; bases unmatched to any gene: 3. CDR3 amino acids: CAIRQGEYNSPLHF. The DNA of the CDR3 is TGTGCCATCAGGCAGGGGGAATATAATTCACCCCTCCACTTT.

There are a few counts of this clonotype. V and J are TRBV7-9 and TRBJ2-1; D might be TRBD2 (6 bases). In germline, CDR1 is SEHNR, CDR2 FQNEAQ (reference sequence). There are 16 residues in the CDR3. The ends were cut back, 5 bases at V and 10 bases at J, with 24 bases in the middle. The CDR3 DNA reads TGTGCCAGCAGCCTGCGTGACGGGAGTCCCACCTGGGAGCAGTTCTTC. This encodes CASSLRDGSPTWEQFF. The variable domain in full, completed from reference TRBV7-9 and TRBJ2-1, reads DTGVSQNPRHKITKRGQNVTFRCDPISEHNRLYWYRQTLGQGPEFLTYFQNEAQLEKSRLLSDRFSAERPKGSFSTLEIQRTEQGDSAMYLCASSLRDGSPTWEQFFGPGTRLTVL.

The rearrangement uses TRBV24-1 and TRBJ2-1; D unclear. The germline gives CDR1 KGHDR, CDR2 SFDVKD. The CDR3 extends over 11 amino acids. The germline V and J ends were trimmed by 10 bases and 0 bases, with 3 bases remaining between them. This CDR3 is CATGSYNEQFF. DNA for the CDR3: TGTGCCACTGGCTCCTACAATGAGCAGTTCTTC.

This clonotype was picked up a small number of times. The rearrangement uses TRBV7-9 and TRBJ2-5; D call uncertain. Germline CDR1 and CDR2: SEHNR and FQNEAQ (reference sequence). This CDR3 is 15 amino acids long. Trimming removed 1 base at V and 4 bases at J, with 13 bases between. CDR3 in amino acids: CASSLDIRASETQYF. DNA of the CDR3: TGTGCCAGCAGCTTAGACATAAGGGCGTCAGAGACCCAGTACTTC.

This clonotype was seen at least ten times. V gene TRBV4-1 combines with J gene TRBJ1-2; TRBD1 aligns across 9 bases. The CDR3 extends over 14 amino acids. The junction had 6 bases not matched to a gene; V was cut back by 3 bases and J by 7 bases. In germline, CDR1 is MGHRA, CDR2 YSYEKL. The CDR3 loop reads CASSHLDRGGGYTF. The CDR3 coding sequence is TGCGCCAGCAGCCATCTCGACAGGGGGGGTGGCTACACCTTC.

This clonotype was detected a few times. This sequence joins TRBV2 and TRBJ1-1; D ambiguous. The CDR3 is 13 residues long. V was cut by 6 bases and J by 4 bases, with 12 bases left in between. CDR1 is SNHLY and CDR2 is FYNNEI in the germline V gene. The CDR3 reads CASRPGVRTEAFF. As DNA, the CDR3 is TGTGCCAGCAGGCCCGGGGTGCGCACTGAAGCTTTCTTT.

In its sample, this clonotype was seen a few times. V and J are TRBV5-6 and TRBJ1-3; D is undetermined. Trimming shortened V by 1 base and J by 2 bases, and 19 bases separated the two germline ends. The CDR3 sequence is 18 residues long. Germline loops: CDR1 SGHDT, CDR2 YYEEEE. CDR3 region: CASSLKKLYIGPGNTIYF. The CDR3 region has the DNA TGTGCCAGCAGCTTGAAAAAACTGTATATAGGCCCTGGAAACACCATATATTTT. Full variable domain (missing parts from reference TRBV5-6 and TRBJ1-3): DAGVTQSPTHLIKTRGQQVTLRCSPKSGHDTVSWYQQALGQGPQFIFQYYEEEERQRGNFPDRFSGHQFPNYSSELNVNALLLGDSALYLCASSLKKLYIGPGNTIYFGEGSWLTVV.